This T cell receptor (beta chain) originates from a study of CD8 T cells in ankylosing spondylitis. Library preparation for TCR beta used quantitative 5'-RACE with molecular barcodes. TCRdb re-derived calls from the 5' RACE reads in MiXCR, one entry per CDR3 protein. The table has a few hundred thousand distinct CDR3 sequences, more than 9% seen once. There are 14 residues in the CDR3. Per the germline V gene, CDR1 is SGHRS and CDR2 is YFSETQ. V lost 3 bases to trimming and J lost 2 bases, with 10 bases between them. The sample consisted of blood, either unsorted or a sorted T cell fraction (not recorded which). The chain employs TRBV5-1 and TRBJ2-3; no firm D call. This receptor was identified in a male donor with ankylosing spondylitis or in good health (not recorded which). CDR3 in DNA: TGCGCCAGCAGCTGGGCCTCGAACACAGATACGCAGTATTTT. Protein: CASSWASNTDTQYF.